Reported below is one T cell receptor beta chain. Germline assignment: CDR1 LNHDA and CDR2 SQIVND (reference sequence). V lost 3 bases to trimming and J lost 4 bases; unmatched junction nucleotides: 2. This CDR3 has 13 amino acids. Primers for the PCR totalled 60 Vbeta and 13 Jbeta. Original data processing: Later, an analysis found about 83 million unique TCR beta chains, and approximately 10 million of these were shared. Data came from immunoSEQ multiplex PCR; TCRdb stores just in-frame clones and leaves some out. The V and J calls and clone size are taken from that table; D and trimming were inferred from the DNA. This sample contains 45,000 to 60,000 clones. The sample comes from a study of cytomegalovirus exposure and HLA in healthy donors.

The source of this sequence is a woman aged 40 to 55 in good health and CMV-seronegative. The specimen was PBMCs. The rearrangement links TRBV19 to TRBJ1-2, with TRBD1 matching 7 bases. The CDR3 loop is CASSIGQAYGYTF. Written as DNA, the CDR3 is TGTGCCAGTAGTATCGGACAGGCCTATGGCTACACCTTC.